This entry features one TCR beta chain sequence. CDR1 and CDR2 (germline): MNHEY, SMNVEV (reference sequence). V dropped 5 bases and J dropped 4; count of bases not matched to a gene: 8. This CDR3 contains 15 residues. This entry comes from a study of radiotherapy plus CTLA-4 blockade in lung cancer. The table came from immunoSEQ multiplex PCR; TCRdb's copy has only in-frame clones and leaves some out. The sample includes 13,000 to 15,000 clones, about 70% seen only once; the top ten take about 43%. The rearrangement links TRBV27 to TRBJ1-2, with 9 bases fitting TRBD1. Sequencing used peripheral blood, obtained from a patient treated with radiotherapy plus ipilimumab. This TCR was sampled from a human donor with non-small cell lung cancer whose response to radiotherapy plus ipilimumab could not be evaluated. CDR3 bases: TGTGCCAGCAGTACCGGGGACAGGGAAAGCTATGGCTACACCTTC. Protein: CASSTGDRESYGYTF.